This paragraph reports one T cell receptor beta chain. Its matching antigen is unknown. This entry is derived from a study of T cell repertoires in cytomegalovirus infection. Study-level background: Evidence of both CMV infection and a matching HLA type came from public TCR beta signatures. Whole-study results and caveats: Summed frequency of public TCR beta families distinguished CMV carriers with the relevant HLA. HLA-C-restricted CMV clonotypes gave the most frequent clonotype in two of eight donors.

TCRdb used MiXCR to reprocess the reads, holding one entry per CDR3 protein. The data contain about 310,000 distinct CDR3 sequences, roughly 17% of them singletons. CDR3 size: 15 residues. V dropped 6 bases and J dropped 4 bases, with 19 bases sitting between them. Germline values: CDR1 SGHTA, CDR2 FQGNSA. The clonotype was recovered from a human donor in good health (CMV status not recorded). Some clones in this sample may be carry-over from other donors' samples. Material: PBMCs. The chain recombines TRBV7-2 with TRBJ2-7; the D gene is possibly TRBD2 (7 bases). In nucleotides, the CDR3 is TGTGCCAGCAGATCTGAAGGGGGGGATAATTACGAGCAGTACTTC. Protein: CASRSEGGDNYEQYF.